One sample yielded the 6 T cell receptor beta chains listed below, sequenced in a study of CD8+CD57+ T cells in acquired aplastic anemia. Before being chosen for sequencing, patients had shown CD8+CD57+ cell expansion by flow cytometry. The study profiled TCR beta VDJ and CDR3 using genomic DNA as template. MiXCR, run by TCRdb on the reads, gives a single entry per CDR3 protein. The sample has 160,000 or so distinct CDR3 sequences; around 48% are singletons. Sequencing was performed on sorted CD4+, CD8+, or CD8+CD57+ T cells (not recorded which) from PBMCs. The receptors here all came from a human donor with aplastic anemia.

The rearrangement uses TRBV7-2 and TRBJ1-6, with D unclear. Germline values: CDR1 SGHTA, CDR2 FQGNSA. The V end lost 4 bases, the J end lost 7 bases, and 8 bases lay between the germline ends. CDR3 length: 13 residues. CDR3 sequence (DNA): TGTGCCAGCAGCTCAAACGCAAATTCACCCCTCCACTTT. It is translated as CASSSNANSPLHF.

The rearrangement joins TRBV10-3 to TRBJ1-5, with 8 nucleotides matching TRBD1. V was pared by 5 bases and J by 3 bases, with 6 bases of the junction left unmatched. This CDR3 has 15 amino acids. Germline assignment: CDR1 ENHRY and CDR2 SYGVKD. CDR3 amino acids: CAISPDRAHNQPQHF. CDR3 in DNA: TGTGCCATCAGTCCGGACAGGGCGCACAATCAGCCCCAGCATTTT.

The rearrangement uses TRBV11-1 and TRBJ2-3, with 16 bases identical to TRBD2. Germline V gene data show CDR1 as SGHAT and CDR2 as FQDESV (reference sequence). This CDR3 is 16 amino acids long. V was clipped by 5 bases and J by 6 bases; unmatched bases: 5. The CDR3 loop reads CASSPGLAGGPDTQYF. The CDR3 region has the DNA TGTGCCAGCAGCCCGGGACTAGCGGGAGGGCCGGATACGCAGTATTTT.

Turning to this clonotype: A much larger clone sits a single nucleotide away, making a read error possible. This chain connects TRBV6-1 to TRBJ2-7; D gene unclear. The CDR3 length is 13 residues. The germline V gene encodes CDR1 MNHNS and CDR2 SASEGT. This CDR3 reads CAGSPGIYGEQYF. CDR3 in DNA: TGTGCCGGCAGTCCTGGGATTTACGGCGAGCAGTACTTC.

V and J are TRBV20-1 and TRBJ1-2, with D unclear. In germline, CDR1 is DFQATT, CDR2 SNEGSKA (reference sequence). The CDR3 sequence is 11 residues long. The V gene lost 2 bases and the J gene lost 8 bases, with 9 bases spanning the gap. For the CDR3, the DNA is TGCAGTGCTAGACATGCTCGGGGCTACACCTTC. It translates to CSARHARGYTF.

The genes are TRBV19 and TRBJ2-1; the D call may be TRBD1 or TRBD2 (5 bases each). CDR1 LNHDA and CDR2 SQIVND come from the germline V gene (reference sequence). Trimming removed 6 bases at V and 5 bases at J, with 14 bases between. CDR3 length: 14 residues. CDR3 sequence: CASRSRPGHNEQFF. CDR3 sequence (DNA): TGTGCCAGTAGAAGTAGGCCGGGGCACAATGAGCAGTTCTTC.